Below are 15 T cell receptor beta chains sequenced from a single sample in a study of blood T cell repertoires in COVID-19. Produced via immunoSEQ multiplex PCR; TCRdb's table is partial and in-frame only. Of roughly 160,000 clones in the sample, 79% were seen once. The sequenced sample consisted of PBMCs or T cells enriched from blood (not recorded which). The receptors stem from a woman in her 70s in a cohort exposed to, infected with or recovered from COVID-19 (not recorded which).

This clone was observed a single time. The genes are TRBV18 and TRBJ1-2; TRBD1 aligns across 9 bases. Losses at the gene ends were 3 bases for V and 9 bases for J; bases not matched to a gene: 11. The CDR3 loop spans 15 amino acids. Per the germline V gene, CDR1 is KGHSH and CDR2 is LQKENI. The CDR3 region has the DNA TGTGCCAGCTCACCGGGGACAGGGTCCATCGGTAGCTACACCTTC. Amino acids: CASSPGTGSIGSYTF.

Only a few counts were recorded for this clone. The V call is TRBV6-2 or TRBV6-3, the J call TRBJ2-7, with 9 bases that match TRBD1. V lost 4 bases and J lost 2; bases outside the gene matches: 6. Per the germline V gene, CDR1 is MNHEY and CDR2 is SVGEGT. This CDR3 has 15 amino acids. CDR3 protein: CASSSPGTGTYEQYF. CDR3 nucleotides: TGTGCCAGCAGTTCCCCCGGGACAGGGACCTACGAGCAGTACTTC.

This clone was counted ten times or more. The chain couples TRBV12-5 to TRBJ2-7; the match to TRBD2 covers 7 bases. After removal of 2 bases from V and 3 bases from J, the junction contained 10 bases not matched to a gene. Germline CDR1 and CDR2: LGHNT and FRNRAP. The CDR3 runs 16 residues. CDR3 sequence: CASGLYRPSGLYEQYF. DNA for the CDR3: TGTGCTAGTGGTTTGTATAGGCCTAGCGGCCTCTACGAGCAGTACTTC.

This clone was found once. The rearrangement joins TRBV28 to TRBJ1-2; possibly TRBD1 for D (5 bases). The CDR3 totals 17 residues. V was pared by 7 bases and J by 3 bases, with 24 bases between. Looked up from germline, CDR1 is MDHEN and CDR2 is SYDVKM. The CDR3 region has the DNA TGTGCCAGCACTTCCTACCCCCGGGCCGCGGGGGACTATGGCTACACCTTC. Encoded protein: CASTSYPRAAGDYGYTF.

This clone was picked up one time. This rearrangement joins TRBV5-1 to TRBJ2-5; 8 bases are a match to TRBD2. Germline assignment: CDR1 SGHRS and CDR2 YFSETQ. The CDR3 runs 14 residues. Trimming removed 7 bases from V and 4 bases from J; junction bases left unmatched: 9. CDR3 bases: TGCGCCAGCGGCAACAGCGGGAGTGGAGAGACCCAGTACTTC. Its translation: CASGNSGSGETQYF. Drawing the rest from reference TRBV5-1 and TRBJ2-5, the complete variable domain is KAGVTQTPRYLIKTRGQQVTLSCSPISGHRSVSWYQQTPGQGLQFLFEYFSETQRNKGNFPGRFSGRQFSNSRSEMNVSTLELGDSALYLCASGNSGSGETQYFGPGTRLLVL.

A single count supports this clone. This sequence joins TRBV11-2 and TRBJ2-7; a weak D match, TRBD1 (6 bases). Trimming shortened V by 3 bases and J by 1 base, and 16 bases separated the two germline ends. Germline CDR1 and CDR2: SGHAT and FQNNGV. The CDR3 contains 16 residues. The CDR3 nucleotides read TGTGCCAGCAGCTTTTCCAGGACAGCTTTTTCCTACGAGCAGTACTTC. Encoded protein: CASSFSRTAFSYEQYF.

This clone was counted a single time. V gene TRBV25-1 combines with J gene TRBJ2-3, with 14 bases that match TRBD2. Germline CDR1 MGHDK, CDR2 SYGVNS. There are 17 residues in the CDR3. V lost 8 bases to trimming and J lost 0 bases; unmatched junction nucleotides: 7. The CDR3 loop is CASLRLAGGSSTDTQYF. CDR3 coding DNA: TGTGCCAGCTTACGACTAGCGGGAGGGTCTAGCACAGATACGCAGTATTTT.

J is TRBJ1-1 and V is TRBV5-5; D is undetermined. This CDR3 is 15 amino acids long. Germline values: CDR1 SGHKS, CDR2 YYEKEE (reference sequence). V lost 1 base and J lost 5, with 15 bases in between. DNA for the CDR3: TGTGCCAGCAGCTTGCGTAGAGGGAGGGAGACTGAAGCTTTCTTT. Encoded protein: CASSLRRGRETEAFF.

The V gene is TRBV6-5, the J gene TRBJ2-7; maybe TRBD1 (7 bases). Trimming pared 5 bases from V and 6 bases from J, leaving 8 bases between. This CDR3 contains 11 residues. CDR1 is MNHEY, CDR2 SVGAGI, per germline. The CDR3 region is CASSQGGEQYF. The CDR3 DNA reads TGTGCCAGCAGTCAGGGGGGCGAGCAGTACTTC.

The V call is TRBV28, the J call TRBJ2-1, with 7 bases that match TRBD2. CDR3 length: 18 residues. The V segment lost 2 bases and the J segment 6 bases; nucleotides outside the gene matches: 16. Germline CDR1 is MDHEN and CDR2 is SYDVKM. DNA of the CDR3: TGTGCCAGCAGTTTAGGGACCGGTTGGGGAGGGAACCCCAATGAGCAGTTCTTC. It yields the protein CASSLGTGWGGNPNEQFF. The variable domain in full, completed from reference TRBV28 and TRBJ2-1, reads DVKVTQSSRYLVKRTGEKVFLECVQDMDHENMFWYRQDPGLGLRLIYFSYDVKMKEKGDIPEGYSVSREKKERFSLILESASTNQTSMYLCASSLGTGWGGNPNEQFFGPGTRLTVL.

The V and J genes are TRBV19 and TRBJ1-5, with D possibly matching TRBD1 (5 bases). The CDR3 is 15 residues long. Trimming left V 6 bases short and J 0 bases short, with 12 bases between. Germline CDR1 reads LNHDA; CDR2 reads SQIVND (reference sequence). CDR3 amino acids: CASSRAGTSNQPQHF. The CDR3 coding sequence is TGTGCCAGTAGCCGGGCGGGGACTAGCAATCAGCCCCAGCATTTT.

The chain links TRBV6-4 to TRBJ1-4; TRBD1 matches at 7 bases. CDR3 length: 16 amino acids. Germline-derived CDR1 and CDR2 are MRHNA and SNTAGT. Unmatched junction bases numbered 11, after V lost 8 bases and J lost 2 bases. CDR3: CASGHRGGATNEKLFF. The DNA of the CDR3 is TGTGCCAGCGGACACAGGGGAGGAGCGACTAATGAAAAACTGTTTTTT.

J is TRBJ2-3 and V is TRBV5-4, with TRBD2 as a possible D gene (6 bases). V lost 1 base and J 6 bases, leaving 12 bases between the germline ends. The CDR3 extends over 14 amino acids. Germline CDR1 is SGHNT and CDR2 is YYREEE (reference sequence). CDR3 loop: CASSLRLASDTQYF. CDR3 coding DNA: TGTGCCAGCAGCTTGCGGCTAGCGTCCGATACGCAGTATTTT.

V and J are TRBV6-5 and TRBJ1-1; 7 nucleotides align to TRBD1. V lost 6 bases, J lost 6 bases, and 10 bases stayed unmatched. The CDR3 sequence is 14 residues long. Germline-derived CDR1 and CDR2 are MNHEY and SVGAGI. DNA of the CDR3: TGTGCCAGCAGGTCTCAGGGCCAGGGGGCTGAAGCTTTCTTT. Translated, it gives CASRSQGQGAEAFF.

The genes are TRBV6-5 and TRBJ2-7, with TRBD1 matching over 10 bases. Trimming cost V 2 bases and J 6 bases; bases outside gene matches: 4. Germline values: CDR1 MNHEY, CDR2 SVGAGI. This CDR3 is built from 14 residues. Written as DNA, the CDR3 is TGTGCCAGCAGTTACAGGGGACAGGGGACCGAGCAGTACTTC. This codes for CASSYRGQGTEQYF.